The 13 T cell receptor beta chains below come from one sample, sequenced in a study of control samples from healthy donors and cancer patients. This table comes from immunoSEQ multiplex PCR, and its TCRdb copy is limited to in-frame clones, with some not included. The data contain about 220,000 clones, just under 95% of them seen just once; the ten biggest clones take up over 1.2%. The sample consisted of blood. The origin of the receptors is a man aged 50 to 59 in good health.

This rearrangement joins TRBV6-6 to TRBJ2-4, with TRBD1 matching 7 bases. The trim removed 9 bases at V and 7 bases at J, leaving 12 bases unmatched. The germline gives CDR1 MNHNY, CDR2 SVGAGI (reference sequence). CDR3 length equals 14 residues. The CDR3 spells CASKLGTERNIQYF. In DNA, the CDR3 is TGTGCCAGTAAGTTAGGGACAGAGCGCAACATTCAGTACTTC.

CDR3 sequence reads: CASSQDVVSNEKLFF. CDR3 DNA: TGTGCCAGCAGCCAAGATGTAGTATCTAATGAAAAACTGTTTTTT. The gene calls are TRBV4-2 and TRBJ1-4; D call uncertain. CDR1 and CDR2 from the germline V gene are LGHNA and YNFKEQ. The length of the CDR3 is 15 residues. Trimming cost V 0 bases and J 3 bases, with 8 bases left between them.

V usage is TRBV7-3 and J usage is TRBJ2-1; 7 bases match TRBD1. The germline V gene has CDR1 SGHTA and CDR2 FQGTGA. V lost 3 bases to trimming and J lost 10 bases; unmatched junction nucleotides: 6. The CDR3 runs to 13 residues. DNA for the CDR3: TGTGCCAGCAGCTTTGACAGGGAACGCGAGCAGTTCTTC. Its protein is CASSFDREREQFF.

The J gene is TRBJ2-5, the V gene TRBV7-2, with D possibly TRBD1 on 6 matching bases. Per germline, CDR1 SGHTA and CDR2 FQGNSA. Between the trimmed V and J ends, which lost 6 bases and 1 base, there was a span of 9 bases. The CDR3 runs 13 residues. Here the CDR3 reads CASRGQSQETQYF. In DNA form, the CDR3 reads TGTGCCAGCAGAGGACAGAGCCAAGAGACCCAGTACTTC.

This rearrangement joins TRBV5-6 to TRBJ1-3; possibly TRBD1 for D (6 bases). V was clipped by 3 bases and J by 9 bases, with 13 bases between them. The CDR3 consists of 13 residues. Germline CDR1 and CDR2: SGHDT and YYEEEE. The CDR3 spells CASSSGQNPTIYF. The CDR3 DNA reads TGTGCCAGCAGCTCGGGACAAAACCCCACCATATATTTT.

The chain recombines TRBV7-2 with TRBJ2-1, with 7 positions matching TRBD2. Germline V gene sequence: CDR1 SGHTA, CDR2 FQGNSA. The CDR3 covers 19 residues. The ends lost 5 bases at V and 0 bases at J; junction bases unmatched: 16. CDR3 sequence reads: CASSPHGTDGTNSYNEQFF. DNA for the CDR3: TGTGCCAGCAGCCCCCATGGGACGGACGGGACTAACTCCTACAATGAGCAGTTCTTC.

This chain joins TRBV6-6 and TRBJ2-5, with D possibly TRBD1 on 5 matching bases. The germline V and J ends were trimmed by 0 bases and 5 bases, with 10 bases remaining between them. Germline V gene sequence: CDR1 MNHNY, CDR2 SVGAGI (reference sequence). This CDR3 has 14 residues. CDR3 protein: CASSYSNGAETQYF. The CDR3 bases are TGTGCCAGCAGTTACTCGAATGGGGCTGAGACCCAGTACTTC.

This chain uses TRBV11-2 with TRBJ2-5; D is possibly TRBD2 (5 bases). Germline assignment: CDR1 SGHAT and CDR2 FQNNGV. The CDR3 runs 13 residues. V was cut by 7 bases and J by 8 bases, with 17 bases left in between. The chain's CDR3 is CASTRPGMGTQYF. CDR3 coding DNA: TGTGCCAGCACCCGCCCGGGAATGGGTACCCAGTACTTC.

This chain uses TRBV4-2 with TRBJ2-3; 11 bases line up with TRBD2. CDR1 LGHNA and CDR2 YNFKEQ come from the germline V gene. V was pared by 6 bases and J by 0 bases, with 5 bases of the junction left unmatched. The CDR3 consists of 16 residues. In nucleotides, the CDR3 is TGTGCCAGCAGGCTAGCGGGGGGCGCTAGCACAGATACGCAGTATTTT. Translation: CASRLAGGASTDTQYF.

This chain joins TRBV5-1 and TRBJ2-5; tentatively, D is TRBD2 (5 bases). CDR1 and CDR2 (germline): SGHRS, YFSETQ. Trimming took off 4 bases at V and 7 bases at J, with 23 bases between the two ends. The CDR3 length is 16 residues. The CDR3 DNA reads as TGCGCCAGCAGCCCAGACCGACCCAAGGGCGCGGGGACCCAGTACTTC. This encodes CASSPDRPKGAGTQYF.

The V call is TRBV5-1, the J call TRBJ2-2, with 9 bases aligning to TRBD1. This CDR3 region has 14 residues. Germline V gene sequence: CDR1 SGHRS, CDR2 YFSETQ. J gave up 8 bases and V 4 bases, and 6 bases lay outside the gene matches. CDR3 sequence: CASSLGQGGGELFF. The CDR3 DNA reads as TGCGCCAGCAGCCTGGGACAGGGAGGTGGGGAGCTGTTTTTT.

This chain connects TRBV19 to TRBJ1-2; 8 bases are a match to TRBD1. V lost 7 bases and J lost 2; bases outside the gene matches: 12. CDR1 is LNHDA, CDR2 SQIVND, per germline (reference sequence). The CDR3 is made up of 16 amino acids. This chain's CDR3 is CASTRSGGAQNYGYTF. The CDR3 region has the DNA TGTGCCAGTACTCGGTCAGGGGGCGCTCAAAACTATGGCTACACCTTC.

This CDR3 reads CASSNRVFGELFF. CDR3 nucleotides: TGTGCCAGCAGTAACAGGGTTTTCGGGGAGCTGTTTTTT. The chain uses TRBV11-3 and TRBJ2-2, with D perhaps TRBD1 (6 bases). Germline values: CDR1 SGHNT, CDR2 YENEEA. CDR3 length equals 13 residues. V was cut by 6 bases and J by 7 bases, with 12 bases left in between.